The present TCR beta chain was sequenced within a study of post-analysis software for immune sequencing data (dated by TCRdb to the mid-2010s). With regard to the full study: Disease courses on record covered relapsing-remitting, secondary progressive and progressive-relapsing multiple sclerosis, though some patients had no subtype annotation. Patient repertoires were compared against over ten previously published healthy control repertoires from donors aged 6 to 25 years. A subset of samples was prepared in parallel using single-end sample barcoding, then pooled and co-amplified after Illumina adapter ligation. The paper's findings and limits, for the study overall: Compared with controls, multiple sclerosis patients had significantly lower normalized Chao1 diversity, a finding suggesting substantial peripheral T-cell clonal expansion. Direct clustering with F measure revealed strong co-clustering of samples prepared in the same batch, which led to a batch-effect correction. Patients showed significantly higher frequencies than controls for roughly five TRBV segments, among them TRBV5-6, TRBV5-1 and TRBV20-1. The control group was slightly older than the multiple sclerosis patient group.

Details on this clonotype: The target of this receptor is not known. No quality values exist for individual bases; no much larger clone is one base distant.

To prepare the library, PCR was applied. Instrument on record: Illumina HiSeq 2500. Unique molecular identifiers were incorporated into TCR beta cDNA libraries to reduce PCR and sequencing biases. About 500,000 cDNA molecules were obtained per 1 to 10 million input T cells, so each molecule approximated one T cell. Patient libraries were prepared and sequenced with the same protocol used for the earlier healthy control dataset. Samples belonging to the same batch were prepared together, multiplexed and sequenced on a shared HiSeq lane. Per the original workflow: MIGEC handled the raw barcoded reads, throwing out single-read molecular identifier groups before consensus assembly and CDR3 extraction. VDJtools was used for post-analysis of the clonotype tables, with diversity normalized by down-sampling every dataset to the smallest sample size. In repertoire overlap clustering, CDR3 amino acid sequences, but not nucleotide sequences, were matched to correct batch-related cross-sample contamination. TCRdb reran the public reads through fastp at Q25 and MiXCR, keeping productive beta chains. Rows matching on CDR3 protein sequence are summarized as one entry with the most common DNA and genes. The V and J calls, along with clone size, are taken from TCRdb and not from the paper's own processing. Here the sample has 740,000 or so distinct CDR3 sequences; approximately 53% occur a single time. The ten top clones hold roughly 4.4% of the sample.

The CDR3 numbers 15 residues from cysteine through phenylalanine. The only DNA kept is the CDR3, 45 bases in frame from the first base. CDR1 and CDR2, per the germline V gene (reference sequence), are LGHDT and YNNKEL. A distance of 10 bases separates the germline ends of V and J, which lose 1 base and 0 bases respectively. TCR beta repertoires were profiled from peripheral blood of under 15 young patients with multiple sclerosis to demonstrate the VDJtools post-analysis software. The patients with multiple sclerosis were children and adolescents between about 6 and 15 years of age. The sequenced material came from blood. The chain was built from TRBV3-1 and TRBJ2-7; a confident D gene designation cannot be given. The sequence came from a girl aged 5-17 years with multiple sclerosis. The CDR3 is CASSQVDGSSYEQYF. The nucleotides read TGTGCCAGCAGCCAAGTGGATGGCAGCTCCTACGAGCAGTACTTC.